The T cell receptor (beta chain) under discussion was sequenced for a study of identical twins. Everyone who gave samples was a healthy Caucasian. TCRdb analysed the 5' RACE reads with MiXCR anew, one entry per CDR3 protein. This sample carries about 810,000 distinct CDR3 sequences, about 12% of them seen once, and the ten largest clones take around 1.6%. The CDR3 contains 15 residues. Looked up from germline, CDR1 is SGHRS and CDR2 is YFSETQ. V dropped 5 bases and J dropped 6 bases, with 17 bases sitting between them. These data were also reused for a study on yellow fever vaccine responses in identical twins.

The TCR was taken from a young woman in good health. Material: PBMCs. This rearrangement joins TRBV5-1 to TRBJ2-2; D tentatively reads TRBD1 or TRBD2 (6 bases each). In DNA, the CDR3 is TGCGCCAGCAGTCTCAACAGGGACTTCCCCGGGGAGCTGTTTTTT. The encoded protein is CASSLNRDFPGELFF. The variable domain in full, completed from reference TRBV5-1 and TRBJ2-2, reads KAGVTQTPRYLIKTRGQQVTLSCSPISGHRSVSWYQQTPGQGLQFLFEYFSETQRNKGNFPGRFSGRQFSNSRSEMNVSTLELGDSALYLCASSLNRDFPGELFFGEGSRLTVL.